Below are 15 T cell receptor beta chains sequenced from a single sample in a study of T cell responses to AZD1222 COVID-19 vaccine. Assay: immunoSEQ multiplex PCR; the TCRdb copy retains only in-frame clones and omits some. The repertoire holds 120,000 to 150,000 clones, with around 91% as singletons. The material sequenced was peripheral blood, taken 28 days after the second AZD1222 dose. These receptors were obtained from an adult who received the AZD1222 COVID-19 vaccine.

About this clone itself: The limits of the CDR3 on the DNA are not certain, so only TCRdb's listed CDR3 is given. The rearrangement joins TRBV27 to TRBJ2-2. CDR1 and CDR2 (germline): MNHEY, SMNVEV (reference sequence). The CDR3 is 14 residues long, ends included. This chain's CDR3 is CASSSSARTGELFF.

This clone was recorded a few times. The chain uses TRBV7-2 and TRBJ1-2; TRBD1 agrees at 8 bases. The CDR3 sequence is 17 residues long. Germline V gene lookup returns CDR1 SGHTA and CDR2 FQGNSA. Unmatched junction bases numbered 10, after V lost 0 bases and J lost 4 bases. The CDR3 loop is CASSLALGQGSLYGYTF. DNA for the CDR3: TGTGCCAGCAGCTTAGCCCTTGGACAGGGTAGTCTCTATGGCTACACCTTC.

This chain joins TRBV4-1 and TRBJ1-4; the D is unclear. Looked up from germline, CDR1 is MGHRA and CDR2 is YSYEKL. V was cut by 3 bases and J by 7 bases, with 3 bases left in between. CDR3 size: 11 residues. CDR3 bases: TGCGCCAGCAGCCAGGGTGAAAAACTGTTTTTT. As protein: CASSQGEKLFF.

The gene calls are TRBV30 and TRBJ2-2; TRBD1 matches 8 bases. The J segment lost 3 bases and the V segment lost 8 bases, leaving 11 bases of the junction unmatched. This CDR3 spans 15 amino acids. CDR1 GTSNPN and CDR2 SVGIG come from the germline V gene (reference sequence). CDR3 nucleotide sequence: TGTGCCCGGTCGGCAGGGACAGGTCACACCGGGGAGCTGTTTTTT. This encodes CARSAGTGHTGELFF.

V is TRBV12-3 or TRBV12-4 and J is TRBJ1-1, with 7 bases matching TRBD1. The CDR3 is made up of 13 amino acids. Trimming at V came to 7 bases and at J to 4 bases, leaving 6 bases not matched to a gene. The CDR3 coding sequence is TGTGCCAGCAACCGACAGGGTGGCACTGAAGCTTTCTTT. This gives the protein CASNRQGGTEAFF.

The chain links TRBV7-9 to TRBJ2-3, with TRBD2 identical over 11 bases. The junction had 7 bases not matched to a gene; V was cut back by 7 bases and J by 4 bases. The germline V gene encodes CDR1 SEHNR and CDR2 FQNEAQ (reference sequence). This CDR3 has 15 residues. In nucleotides, the CDR3 is TGTGCCAGCACCCTGGGTAGCGGGGGGGCAGATACGCAGTATTTT. It is translated as CASTLGSGGADTQYF.

The chain links TRBV6-5 to TRBJ1-1; maybe TRBD1 (5 bases). CDR1 is MNHEY, CDR2 SVGAGI, per germline. This CDR3 contains 14 residues. V was trimmed by 1 base and J by 4 bases, leaving 10 bases between them. The CDR3 is CASSYWGGSTEAFF. Written as DNA, the CDR3 is TGTGCCAGCAGTTACTGGGGGGGAAGCACTGAAGCTTTCTTT.

The V gene is TRBV18, the J gene TRBJ1-6; a possible D gene is TRBD1 (5 bases). From germline, CDR1 is KGHSH and CDR2 LQKENI. This CDR3 is 18 amino acids long. V lost 3 bases and J 9 bases, leaving 24 bases between the germline ends. The CDR3 region has the DNA TGTGCCAGCTCACCGTACCCTATTCGGGACCCACGGGGTTCACCCCTCCACTTT. Its translation: CASSPYPIRDPRGSPLHF.

V gene TRBV7-8 combines with J gene TRBJ2-1; no reliable D call. The V gene's germline CDR1 is SGHVS and CDR2 FQNEAQ. The CDR3 totals 15 residues. V lost 3 bases to trimming and J lost 2 bases, with 11 bases between them. CDR3 DNA: TGTGCCAGCAGCTTGCAGGACGGCCCCTACAATGAGCAGTTCTTC. This codes for CASSLQDGPYNEQFF.

The V and J genes are TRBV10-1 and TRBJ2-3; D not certain. The germline V and J ends were trimmed by 1 base and 1 base, with 9 bases remaining between them. Germline values: CDR1 WNHNN, CDR2 SYGVQD (reference sequence). The CDR3 is made up of 15 amino acids. The CDR3 loop reads CASSEYLPGTDTQYF. In DNA form, the CDR3 reads TGCGCCAGCAGTGAGTACCTCCCCGGCACAGATACGCAGTATTTT.

This chain uses TRBV3-1 (or the pseudogene TRBV3-2) with TRBJ2-1; the match to TRBD2 covers 12 bases. V lost 3 bases, J lost 3 bases, and 6 bases stayed unmatched. This CDR3 comprises 17 residues. CDR1 and CDR2 (germline): LGHDT, YNNKEL (reference sequence). The CDR3 reads CASSQPSGGAYYNEQFF. In DNA form, the CDR3 reads TGTGCCAGCAGCCAGCCTAGCGGGGGGGCATACTACAATGAGCAGTTCTTC.

J is TRBJ2-7 and V is TRBV7-2; 11 bases are a match to TRBD2. This CDR3 contains 16 residues. V shed 3 bases and J 5 bases; nucleotides not matched to a gene: 9. CDR1 is SGHTA and CDR2 is FQGNSA in the germline V gene. The CDR3 DNA follows: TGTGCCAGCAGCTTGACTAGCGGGGTAACCCAGCACGAGCAGTACGTC. Protein: CASSLTSGVTQHEQYV.

V usage is TRBV4-3 and J usage is TRBJ2-2, with a weak D call TRBD1 (6 bases). CDR3 length: 17 residues. V was pared by 1 base and J by 0 bases, with 12 bases between. The V gene's germline CDR1 is LGHNA and CDR2 YSLEER. The chain's CDR3 is CASSQGGRTTNTGELFF. CDR3 DNA: TGCGCCAGCAGCCAAGGGGGGCGGACAACGAACACCGGGGAGCTGTTTTTT.

The chain links TRBV5-1 to TRBJ1-4; no reliable D call. This CDR3 contains 15 residues. Germline values: CDR1 SGHRS, CDR2 YFSETQ. Trimming took off 0 bases at V and 6 bases at J, with 12 bases between the two ends. CDR3 nucleotides: TGCGCCAGCAGCTTGGCCGGGCCACTGGATGAAAAACTGTTTTTT. Encoded protein: CASSLAGPLDEKLFF.

The chain uses TRBV6-5 and TRBJ2-1; 8 nucleotides align to TRBD2. The trim removed 0 bases at V and 9 bases at J, leaving 7 bases unmatched. Germline V gives CDR1 MNHEY, CDR2 SVGAGI. The CDR3 spans 15 residues. The chain's CDR3 is CASSYSFGGGTEQFF. CDR3 nucleotides: TGTGCCAGCAGTTACTCGTTCGGCGGGGGGACTGAGCAGTTCTTC.